Described below is a single T cell receptor beta chain sequence and its context. Its antigen remains unidentified. Time point here: cycle 4 day 1 (C4D1), after six to seven weeks of nivolumab. Each and every patient relapsed after autologous stem cell transplantation, and patients got differing brentuximab vedotin exposure. Best response was recorded as complete response, partial response or progressive disease. This sample was included in a study of PD-1 blockade in classical Hodgkin lymphoma. Study-wide results and limits: Newly diagnosed patients reportedly trailed healthy donors in baseline TCR diversity.

Sequenced by immunoSEQ multiplex PCR; TCRdb stores in-frame clones only, minus some. The table has more than 40,000 clones, over 70% seen once. Germline V gene data show CDR1 as SGHRS and CDR2 as YFSETQ. There are 14 residues in the CDR3. Trimming cost V 3 bases and J 12 bases, with 19 bases left between them. The material sequenced was peripheral blood mononuclear cells (PBMCs), taken before the fourth cycle of nivolumab. The sequence was obtained from a human donor with classical Hodgkin lymphoma. The chain joins TRBV5-1 to TRBJ2-1; D is perhaps TRBD1 or TRBD2 (5 bases each). The CDR3 loop is CASSSWGNRLGQFF. Written as DNA, the CDR3 is TGCGCCAGCAGCTCCTGGGGGAACCGCTTGGGGCAGTTCTTC.